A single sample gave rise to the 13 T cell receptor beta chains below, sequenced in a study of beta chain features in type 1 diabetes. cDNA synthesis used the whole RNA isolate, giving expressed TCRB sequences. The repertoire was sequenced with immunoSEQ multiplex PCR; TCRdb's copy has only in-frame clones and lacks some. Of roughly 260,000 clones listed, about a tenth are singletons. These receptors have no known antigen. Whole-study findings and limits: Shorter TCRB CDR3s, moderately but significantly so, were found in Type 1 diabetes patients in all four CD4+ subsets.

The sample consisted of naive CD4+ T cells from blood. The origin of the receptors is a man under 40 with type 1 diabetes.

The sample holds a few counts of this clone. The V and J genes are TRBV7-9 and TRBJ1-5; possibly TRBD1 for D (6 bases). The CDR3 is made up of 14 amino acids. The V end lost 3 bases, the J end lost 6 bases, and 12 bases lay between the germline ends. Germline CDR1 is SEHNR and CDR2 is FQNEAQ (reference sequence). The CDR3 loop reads CASSFSGAAQPQHF. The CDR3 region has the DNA TGTGCCAGCAGCTTCTCAGGGGCGGCTCAGCCCCAGCATTTT.

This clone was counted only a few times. The CDR3 loop is CASTHGGPSSGELFF. The CDR3 coding sequence is TGCGCCAGCACGCATGGCGGGCCGTCGTCCGGGGAGCTGTTTTTT. The chain recombines TRBV5-1 with TRBJ2-2; weak D call: TRBD2 (5 bases). Deletions cut 6 bases from V and 6 bases from J, with 18 bases between. The CDR3 runs 15 residues. Germline V gives CDR1 SGHRS, CDR2 YFSETQ. Looking up the rest from reference TRBV5-1 and TRBJ2-2 gives the full variable domain: KAGVTQTPRYLIKTRGQQVTLSCSPISGHRSVSWYQQTPGQGLQFLFEYFSETQRNKGNFPGRFSGRQFSNSRSEMNVSTLELGDSALYLCASTHGGPSSGELFFGEGSRLTVL.

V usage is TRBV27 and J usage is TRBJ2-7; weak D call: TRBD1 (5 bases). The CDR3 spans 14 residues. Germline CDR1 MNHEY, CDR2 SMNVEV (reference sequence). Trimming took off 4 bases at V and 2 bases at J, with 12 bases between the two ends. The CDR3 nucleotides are TGTGCCAGCAGTTCCACAACGACAGCCTACGAGCAGTACTTC. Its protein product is CASSSTTTAYEQYF.

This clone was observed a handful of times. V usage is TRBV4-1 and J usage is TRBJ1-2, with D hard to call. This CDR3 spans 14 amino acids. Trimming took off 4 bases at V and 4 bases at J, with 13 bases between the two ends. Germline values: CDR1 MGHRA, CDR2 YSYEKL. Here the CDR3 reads CASSRPGVSYGYTF. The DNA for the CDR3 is TGCGCCAGCAGCCGTCCCGGGGTGAGCTATGGCTACACCTTC.

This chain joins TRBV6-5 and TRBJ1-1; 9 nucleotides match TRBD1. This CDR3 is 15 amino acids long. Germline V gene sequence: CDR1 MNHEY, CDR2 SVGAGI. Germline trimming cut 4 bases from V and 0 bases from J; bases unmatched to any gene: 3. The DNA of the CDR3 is TGTGCCAGCAGTTTGACAGGGGGGATGAACACTGAAGCTTTCTTT. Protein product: CASSLTGGMNTEAFF.

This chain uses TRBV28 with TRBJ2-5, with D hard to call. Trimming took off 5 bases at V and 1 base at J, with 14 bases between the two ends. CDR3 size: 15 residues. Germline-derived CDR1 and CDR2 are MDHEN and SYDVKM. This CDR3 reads CASSPPGRGQETQYF. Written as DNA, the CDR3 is TGTGCCAGCAGTCCGCCTGGTAGAGGCCAAGAGACCCAGTACTTC.

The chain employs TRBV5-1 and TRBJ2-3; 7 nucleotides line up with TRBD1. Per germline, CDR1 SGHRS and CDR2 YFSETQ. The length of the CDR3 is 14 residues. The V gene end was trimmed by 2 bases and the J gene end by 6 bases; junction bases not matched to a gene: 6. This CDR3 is CASSLQGSTDTQYF. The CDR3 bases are TGCGCCAGCAGCTTACAGGGGTCCACGGATACGCAGTATTTT.

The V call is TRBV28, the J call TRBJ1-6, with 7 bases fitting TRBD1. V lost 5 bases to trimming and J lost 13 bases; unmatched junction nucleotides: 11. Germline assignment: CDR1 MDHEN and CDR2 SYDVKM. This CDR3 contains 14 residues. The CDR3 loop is CASSTGTAIPPLHF. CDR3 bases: TGTGCCAGCAGTACCGGGACAGCGATTCCCCCCCTCCACTTT.

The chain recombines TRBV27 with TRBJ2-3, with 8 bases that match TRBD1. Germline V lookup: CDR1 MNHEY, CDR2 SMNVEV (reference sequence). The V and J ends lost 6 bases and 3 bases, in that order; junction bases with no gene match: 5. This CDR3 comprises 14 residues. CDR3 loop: CASRRTGWTDTQYF. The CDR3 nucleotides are TGTGCCAGCAGACGGACAGGGTGGACAGATACGCAGTATTTT.

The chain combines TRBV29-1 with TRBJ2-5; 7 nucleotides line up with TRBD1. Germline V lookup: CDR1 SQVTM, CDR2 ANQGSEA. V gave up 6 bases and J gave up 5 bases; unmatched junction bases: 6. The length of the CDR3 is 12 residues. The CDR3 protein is CSVSGGAETQYF. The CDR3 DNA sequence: TGCAGCGTGTCAGGGGGAGCGGAGACCCAGTACTTC.

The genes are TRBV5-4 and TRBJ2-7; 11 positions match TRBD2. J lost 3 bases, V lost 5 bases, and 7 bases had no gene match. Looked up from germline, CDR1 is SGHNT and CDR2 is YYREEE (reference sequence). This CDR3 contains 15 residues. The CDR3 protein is CASSLSGTSGYEQYF. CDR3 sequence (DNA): TGTGCCAGCAGTTTATCCGGGACTAGCGGCTACGAGCAGTACTTC. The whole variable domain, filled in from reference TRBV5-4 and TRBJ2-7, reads ETGVTQSPTHLIKTRGQQVTLRCSSQSGHNTVSWYQQALGQGPQFIFQYYREEENGRGNFPPRFSGLQFPNYSSELNVNALELDDSALYLCASSLSGTSGYEQYFGPGTRLTVT.

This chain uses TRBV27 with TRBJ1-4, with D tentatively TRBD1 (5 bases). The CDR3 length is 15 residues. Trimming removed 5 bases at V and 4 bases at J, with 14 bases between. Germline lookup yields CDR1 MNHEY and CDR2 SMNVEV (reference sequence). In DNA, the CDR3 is TGTGCCAGCAGTGCCTGGACATCTCTTAATGAAAAACTGTTTTTT. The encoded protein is CASSAWTSLNEKLFF.

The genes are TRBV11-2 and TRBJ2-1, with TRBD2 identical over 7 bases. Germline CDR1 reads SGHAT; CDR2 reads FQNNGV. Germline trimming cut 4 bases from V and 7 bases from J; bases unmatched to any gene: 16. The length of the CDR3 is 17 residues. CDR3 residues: CASSSLKTSRFMNEQFF. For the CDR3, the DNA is TGTGCCAGCAGCTCACTCAAGACTAGCCGGTTCATGAATGAGCAGTTCTTC.